This passage covers 2 T cell receptor beta chains from one sample sequenced in a study of cytomegalovirus exposure and HLA in healthy donors. TCRdb's table, derived via immunoSEQ multiplex PCR, lists solely in-frame clones and lacks some. The data contain 80,000 to 95,000 clones, approximately 93% of them seen just once; the ten biggest clones take up around 1.1%. What was sequenced was PBMCs. The receptor source for this set is a woman aged 25-40 years in good health and CMV-seropositive.

The rearrangement joins TRBV18 to TRBJ2-3, with 8 bases matching TRBD2. V lost 1 base and J lost 3; bases outside the gene matches: 6. Looked up from germline, CDR1 is KGHSH and CDR2 is LQKENI. The CDR3 contains 16 residues. CDR3 in DNA: TGTGCCAGCTCACCACGGTCCGGGAGGGCAACAGATACGCAGTATTTT. Protein sequence: CASSPRSGRATDTQYF.

V and J are TRBV10-2 and TRBJ2-2, with 9 bases aligning to TRBD1. Trimming took 8 bases from V and 10 from J; bases not matched to a gene: 17. The CDR3 length is 16 residues. Germline CDR1 WSHSY, CDR2 SAAADI. CDR3 bases: TGCGCCAGCGGCGGTGGGGGGACAGGGTTGCCGAAGGAGCTGTTTTTT. Protein product: CASGGGGTGLPKELFF.